Below, 5 T cell receptor beta chains from the same sample are listed, as sequenced in a study of T cell responses to AZD1222 COVID-19 vaccine. Clones were sequenced by immunoSEQ multiplex PCR, and TCRdb holds only the in-frame ones, with some missing. The sample lists tens of thousands of clones; 90% were seen once. The sample in question was peripheral blood, obtained on day 0 of AZD1222 vaccination. These receptor sequences come from an adult in good health.

The V gene is TRBV19, the J gene TRBJ1-4; the match to TRBD1 covers 7 bases. Germline V gene data show CDR1 as LNHDA and CDR2 as SQIVND (reference sequence). This CDR3 spans 15 amino acids. The trim removed 9 bases at V and 8 bases at J, leaving 15 bases unmatched. CDR3 nucleotide sequence: TGTGCCAGGTTGGGAGGGGGCGAGGGTGAGGAAAAACTGTTTTTT. This translates into CARLGGGEGEEKLFF.

CDR3 region: CASSYTPGQGADQPQHF. In DNA form, the CDR3 reads TGTGCCAGCAGTTACACCCCGGGACAGGGGGCGGATCAGCCCCAGCATTTT. The rearrangement joins TRBV6-2 or TRBV6-3 to TRBJ1-5, with 12 bases identical to TRBD1. V lost 2 bases and J lost 5; bases outside the gene matches: 7. The CDR3 is made up of 17 amino acids. The germline V gene has CDR1 MNHEY and CDR2 SVGEGT.

The genes are TRBV18 and TRBJ2-7; weak D call: TRBD1 (6 bases). This CDR3 has 14 amino acids. CDR1 is KGHSH, CDR2 LQKENI, per germline. Deletions cut 2 bases from V and 2 bases from J, with 10 bases between. The CDR3 nucleotides read TGTGCCAGCTCACCAGATAGGACAGCCTACGAGCAGTACTTC. It is translated as CASSPDRTAYEQYF.

This clone has only a few counts. The V call is TRBV5-1, the J call TRBJ2-7; D is possibly TRBD2 (6 bases). This CDR3 has 16 residues. V gave up 0 bases and J gave up 0 bases, with 13 bases separating them. Germline V gene lookup returns CDR1 SGHRS and CDR2 YFSETQ. CDR3 sequence (DNA): TGCGCCAGCAGCTTGGGGGACTTCATCATCTCCTACGAGCAGTACTTC. It specifies CASSLGDFIISYEQYF.

This clone was seen once. This chain joins TRBV5-1 and TRBJ1-1; 7 bases match TRBD1. Germline assignment: CDR1 SGHRS and CDR2 YFSETQ. The CDR3 loop spans 16 amino acids. With V trimmed by 5 bases and J by 1 base, 11 bases remained unmatched. This CDR3 reads CASRDHHRGSNTEAFF. For the CDR3, the DNA is TGCGCCAGCAGAGATCATCACAGGGGATCGAACACTGAAGCTTTCTTT. Full variable domain (remainder filled in from reference TRBV5-1 and TRBJ1-1): KAGVTQTPRYLIKTRGQQVTLSCSPISGHRSVSWYQQTPGQGLQFLFEYFSETQRNKGNFPGRFSGRQFSNSRSEMNVSTLELGDSALYLCASRDHHRGSNTEAFFGQGTRLTVV.